A single sample is the source of the 25 T cell receptor beta chains below, sequenced in a study of blood T cells in healthy people across ages. Through a sample-barcoded 5' primer and a J-beta primer mix, a second PCR was run for roughly 6 to 12 cycles. TCRdb reprocessed the 5' RACE reads via MiXCR and lists one record per CDR3 protein. The sample has hundreds of thousands of distinct CDR3 sequences, about 28% seen once. The sample taken for sequencing was blood. The receptors come from a woman aged 80 or older in good health.

This clonotype came up a few times. This may come from a read error, since a much larger clone is one base off. This chain joins TRBV9 and TRBJ2-3, with D hard to call. Germline-derived CDR1 and CDR2 are SGDLS and YYNGEE. The CDR3 loop spans 16 amino acids. Written as DNA, the CDR3 is TGTGCCAGCAGCGTAGATCAACAGTTAAGCACAGATACGCGGTATTTT. Amino acids: CASSVDQQLSTDTRYF.

The chain couples TRBV20-1 to TRBJ2-5; D remains ambiguous. Trimming stripped 3 bases from V and 4 bases from J, with 18 bases between. Germline V gives CDR1 DFQATT, CDR2 SNEGSKA (reference sequence). The CDR3 extends over 15 amino acids. CDR3 amino acids: CSASLDSETLETQYF. The CDR3 DNA is TGCAGTGCTAGCTTGGATTCCGAGACCCTAGAGACCCAGTACTTC.

The chain recombines TRBV29-1 with TRBJ2-2; 7 positions agree with TRBD2. CDR1 is SQVTM, CDR2 ANQGSEA, per germline. CDR3 length: 14 amino acids. The J segment lost 4 bases and the V segment lost 4 bases, leaving 6 bases of the junction unmatched. Here the CDR3 DNA reads TGCAGCGTTGGGGGGGGATATAGCACCGGGGAGCTGTTTTTT. Translating it yields CSVGGGYSTGELFF.

The rearrangement joins TRBV7-8 to TRBJ1-1; 8 positions agree with TRBD1. The CDR3 covers 13 residues. V gave up 4 bases and J gave up 9 bases; unmatched junction bases: 7. Germline CDR1 SGHVS, CDR2 FQNEAQ. The CDR3 bases are TGTGCCAGCAGCTCGTGGACAGGGTTACAAGCTTTCTTT. It is translated as CASSSWTGLQAFF.

On this clonotype: A read error may explain this, as a much larger clone is one base away. The CDR3, as DNA: TGTGCCAGCAGTCAGACCGGGACAGGGTGGTTTGGGGCCAACGTCCTGACTTTC. Amino acid sequence: CASSQTGTGWFGANVLTF. The chain employs TRBV2 and TRBJ2-6; 9 bases line up with TRBD1. The CDR3 has 18 amino acids. CDR1 is SNHLY and CDR2 is FYNNEI in the germline V gene. The junction had 11 bases not matched to a gene; V was cut back by 5 bases and J by 3 bases.

This clonotype was seen only a few times. The rearrangement uses TRBV5-1 and TRBJ2-6; 8 bases fit TRBD1. The germline gives CDR1 SGHRS, CDR2 YFSETQ. Losses at the gene ends were 2 bases for V and 2 bases for J; bases not matched to a gene: 3. The CDR3 has 16 amino acids. The CDR3 protein is CASSFLQGAGANVLTF. In DNA form, the CDR3 reads TGCGCCAGCAGCTTTTTACAGGGGGCTGGGGCCAACGTCCTGACTTTC.

As regards this clonotype: Since a much larger clone is just one base distant, this may be a read error. The V and J genes are TRBV12-3 or TRBV12-4 and TRBJ2-5; TRBD2 is a possible D gene (6 bases). Trimming shortened V by 4 bases and J by 13 bases, and 25 bases separated the two germline ends. The CDR3 totals 15 residues. The CDR3 DNA reads TGTGCCAGCAGTTCTTCCGGGACTCACTACTATGTTCTGTACTTC. This codes for CASSSSGTHYYVLYF.

The V and J genes are TRBV18 and TRBJ1-1; no clear D. Germline lookup yields CDR1 KGHSH and CDR2 LQKENI. Trimming pared 6 bases from V and 1 base from J, leaving 9 bases between. The CDR3 extends over 13 amino acids. CDR3 DNA sequence: TGTGCCAGCTCCCCGAATGGGAACACTGAAGCTTTCTTT. This gives the protein CASSPNGNTEAFF.

This clonotype was seen only a few times. Possible read error: a much larger clone is one base away. V gene TRBV7-2 combines with J gene TRBJ2-5, with D perhaps matching TRBD1 (6 bases). The CDR3 contains 15 residues. Germline V gives CDR1 SGHTA, CDR2 FQGNSA. V lost 5 bases and J lost 11, with 24 bases in between. Here the CDR3 DNA reads TGTGCCAGCAGCCGACCCGGGTGGGGGCCCACTGAGCAGTACTTC. Translating gives CASSRPGWGPTEQYF.

The V call is TRBV6-2 or TRBV6-3, the J call TRBJ1-4; 8 bases align to TRBD1. The CDR3 has 15 residues. Germline V gene data show CDR1 as MNHEY and CDR2 as SVGEGT. The J segment lost 12 bases and the V segment lost 2 bases, leaving 11 bases of the junction unmatched. As DNA, the CDR3 is TGTGCCAGCAGTTACCCTGGACAGGGTGAAGAACAACTGTTTTTT. Its protein product is CASSYPGQGEEQLFF.

On this clonotype itself: A much bigger clone sits one base away, suggesting this may be a read error. V usage is TRBV7-9 and J usage is TRBJ2-7; D not certain. CDR3 size: 14 residues. CDR1 and CDR2 (germline): SEHNR, FQNEAQ (reference sequence). Trimming took 1 base from V and 6 from J, leaving 13 bases between them. CDR3 loop: CASSLDVGVREQYF. Written as DNA, the CDR3 is TGTGCCAGCAGCTTAGATGTAGGAGTCCGCGAGCAGTACTTC.

The chain is built from TRBV2 and TRBJ2-7; maybe TRBD2 (5 bases). The germline V gene has CDR1 SNHLY and CDR2 FYNNEI. The V end was cut by 6 bases, the J end by 5 bases, with 17 bases between. This CDR3 contains 14 residues. CDR3 residues: CASSQEGFSDEQYF. The CDR3 DNA is TGTGCCAGCAGCCAAGAGGGATTTAGTGACGAGCAGTACTTC.

The table lists this clonotype with a few counts. The V call is TRBV12-3 or TRBV12-4, the J call TRBJ1-5; 8 bases map to TRBD1. The CDR3 spans 15 residues. The V gene end was trimmed by 1 base and the J gene end by 9 bases; junction bases not matched to a gene: 8. As DNA, the CDR3 is TGTGCCAGCAGTTTAGGGCAGGGGGCTTCTTCGCCCCAGCATTTT. It codes for CASSLGQGASSPQHF.

In its sample, this clonotype was seen many times. This chain connects TRBV6-5 to TRBJ2-7; 7 bases map to TRBD2. Germline CDR1 reads MNHEY; CDR2 reads SVGAGI. The CDR3 sequence is 15 residues long. After removal of 6 bases from V and 0 bases from J, the junction contained 8 bases not matched to a gene. The CDR3 sequence is CASRAKRDRSYEQYF. The CDR3 coding sequence is TGTGCCAGCAGAGCCAAGCGGGACCGCTCCTACGAGCAGTACTTC.

V usage is TRBV10-3 and J usage is TRBJ2-6; 7 bases agree with TRBD1. CDR3 length equals 16 residues. V lost 7 bases and J lost 3; bases outside the gene matches: 9. Looked up from germline, CDR1 is ENHRY and CDR2 is SYGVKD. CDR3 loop: CAITGTVNDGANVLTF. The CDR3, as DNA: TGTGCCATCACCGGGACAGTAAATGATGGGGCCAACGTCCTGACTTTC.

This chain uses TRBV7-2 with TRBJ2-2, with 8 bases lining up with TRBD2. Unmatched junction bases numbered 5, after V lost 3 bases and J lost 5 bases. Germline CDR1 reads SGHTA; CDR2 reads FQGNSA. The CDR3 is 15 residues long. For the CDR3, the DNA is TGTGCCAGCAGCTTCGTAGCGGGGTCTACCGGGGAGCTGTTTTTT. This gives the protein CASSFVAGSTGELFF.

This clonotype was seen ten or more times. V and J are TRBV12-3 or TRBV12-4 and TRBJ2-3; D is unclear. The CDR3 length is 12 residues. V was clipped by 3 bases and J by 6 bases, with 7 bases between them. The CDR3 is CASSFSSDTQYF. In DNA form, the CDR3 reads TGTGCCAGCAGTTTTTCGTCCGATACGCAGTATTTT.

At least ten counts were recorded for this clonotype. The chain links TRBV9 to TRBJ2-5; D is perhaps TRBD2 (7 bases). The V end lost 2 bases, the J end lost 1 base, and 12 bases lay between the germline ends. CDR1 and CDR2 from the germline V gene are SGDLS and YYNGEE. The CDR3 has 15 amino acids. The chain's CDR3 is CASSVTGGIQETQYF. The DNA for the CDR3 is TGTGCCAGCAGCGTTACGGGGGGCATCCAAGAGACCCAGTACTTC.

This chain connects TRBV6-2 or TRBV6-3 to TRBJ1-3; D unresolved. Trimming left V 0 bases short and J 0 bases short, with 9 bases between. CDR3 size: 16 residues. In germline, CDR1 is MNHEY, CDR2 SVGEGT. CDR3 sequence: CASSYSKVFSGNTIYF. As DNA, the CDR3 is TGTGCCAGCAGTTACTCGAAGGTCTTCTCTGGAAACACCATATATTTT.

This clonotype was detected a few times. The chain uses TRBV11-2 and TRBJ2-7, with 12 bases aligning to TRBD1. The CDR3 is 19 residues long. Germline V gene data show CDR1 as SGHAT and CDR2 as FQNNGV. J gave up 0 bases and V 7 bases, and 16 bases lay outside the gene matches. For the CDR3, the DNA is TGTGCCAGCAACAAAAGGGGGGACAGGGGGCGCGGGGTCTCCTACGAGCAGTACTTC. This encodes CASNKRGDRGRGVSYEQYF.

As to this clonotype: At one end the junction does not follow the germline gene, possibly because of a read error. The chain is built from TRBV5-1 and TRBJ1-2, with 8 positions matching TRBD1. CDR3 size: 13 residues. Germline CDR1 SGHRS, CDR2 YFSETQ. The CDR3 spells CASSLPGGYGHTF. The CDR3, as DNA: TGCGCCAGCAGCCTCCCAGGGGGCTATGGCCACACCTTC.

In its sample, this clonotype was seen many times. The V call is TRBV7-2, the J call TRBJ2-7, with D possibly matching TRBD2 (6 bases). CDR1 is SGHTA and CDR2 is FQGNSA in the germline V gene. V lost 1 base to trimming and J lost 4 bases, with 14 bases between them. This CDR3 spans 15 amino acids. The CDR3 reads CASSLVVGGVYEQYF. Written as DNA, the CDR3 is TGTGCCAGCAGCTTAGTCGTCGGGGGAGTATACGAGCAGTACTTC.

Remarks on this clonotype: A single base separates this from a much larger clone, so it may be a read error. This CDR3 fails to terminate in the conserved phenylalanine or tryptophan, so it likely reflects a read error. The chain recombines TRBV6-6 with TRBJ2-7; the match to TRBD1 covers 8 bases. Germline trimming cut 8 bases from V and 5 bases from J; bases unmatched to any gene: 11. CDR3 length: 14 residues. Per germline, CDR1 MNHNY and CDR2 SVGAGI (reference sequence). CDR3 protein: CASCPGTGHNEQYC. For the CDR3, the DNA is TGTGCCAGCTGTCCCGGGACAGGACATAACGAGCAGTACTGC.

This clonotype was seen only a few times. The genes are TRBV5-4 and TRBJ2-3, with a tentative D call TRBD1 (5 bases). The V gene lost 4 bases and the J gene lost 2 bases, with 17 bases spanning the gap. The CDR3 length is 16 residues. Per the germline V gene, CDR1 is SGHNT and CDR2 is YYREEE (reference sequence). The CDR3 spells CASSRGHSINTDTQYF. CDR3 in DNA: TGTGCCAGCAGCCGTGGACACTCCATCAACACAGATACGCAGTATTTT.

Ten or more counts support this clonotype. The V gene is TRBV20-1, the J gene TRBJ2-1; TRBD2 is a possible D gene (7 bases). Trimming took off 5 bases at V and 6 bases at J, with 23 bases between the two ends. The CDR3 contains 16 residues. CDR1 DFQATT and CDR2 SNEGSKA come from the germline V gene (reference sequence). The CDR3 DNA follows: TGCAGTGCTCGCCCGGGGGGCTTTCTAGAGGGCAATGAGCAGTTCTTC. This encodes CSARPGGFLEGNEQFF.